This T cell receptor (beta chain) is from a study of blood T cell repertoires in COVID-19. Study as a whole: The United States, Italy and Spain were the sources of the acute and convalescent COVID-19 samples. T cells, B-cell-depleted T cells, or PBMCs supplied cDNA or gDNA.

Original handling: By means of reference gene primer amplification, nucleated cell counts were estimated. The table came from immunoSEQ multiplex PCR; TCRdb's copy has only in-frame clones and leaves some out. V and J calls and clone size are as listed in that table; D and trimming were resolved from the DNA. The sample lists roughly 80,000 clones, 80% to 90% seen once, with 5.8% in the top ten. The clonotype comes from a man aged 50 or older with active COVID-19. Material: peripheral blood.

The CDR3 region is CASSTGNSYNSPLHF. As DNA, the CDR3 is TGTGCCAGCAGCACCGGGAACTCCTATAATTCACCCCTCCACTTT. The chain employs TRBV28 and TRBJ1-6, with D unclear. The CDR3 spans 15 residues. Germline CDR1 and CDR2: MDHEN and SYDVKM. The V gene lost 6 bases and the J gene lost 0 bases, with 9 bases spanning the gap.